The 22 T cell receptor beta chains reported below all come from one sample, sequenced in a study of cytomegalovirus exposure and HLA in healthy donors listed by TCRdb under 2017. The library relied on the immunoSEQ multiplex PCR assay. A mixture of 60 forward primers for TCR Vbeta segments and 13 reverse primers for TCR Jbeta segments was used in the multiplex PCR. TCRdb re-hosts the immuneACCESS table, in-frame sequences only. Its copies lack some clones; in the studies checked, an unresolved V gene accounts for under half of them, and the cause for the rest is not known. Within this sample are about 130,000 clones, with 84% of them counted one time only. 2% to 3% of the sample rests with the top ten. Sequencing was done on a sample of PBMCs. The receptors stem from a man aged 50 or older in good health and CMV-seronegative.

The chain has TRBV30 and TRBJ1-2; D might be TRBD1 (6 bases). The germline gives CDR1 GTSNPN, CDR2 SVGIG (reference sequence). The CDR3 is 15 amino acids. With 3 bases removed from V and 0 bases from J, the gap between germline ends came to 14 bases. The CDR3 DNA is TGTGCCTGGAGCCCGGACAGCCTAGCTAACTATGGCTACACCTTC. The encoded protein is CAWSPDSLANYGYTF.

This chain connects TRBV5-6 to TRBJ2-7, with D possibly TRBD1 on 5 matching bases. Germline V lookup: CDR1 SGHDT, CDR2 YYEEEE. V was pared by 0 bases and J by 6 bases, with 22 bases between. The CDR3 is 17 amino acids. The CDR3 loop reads CASSLGLRELTRSEQYF. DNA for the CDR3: TGTGCCAGCAGCTTGGGTCTCAGGGAATTAACGCGGTCCGAGCAGTACTTC.

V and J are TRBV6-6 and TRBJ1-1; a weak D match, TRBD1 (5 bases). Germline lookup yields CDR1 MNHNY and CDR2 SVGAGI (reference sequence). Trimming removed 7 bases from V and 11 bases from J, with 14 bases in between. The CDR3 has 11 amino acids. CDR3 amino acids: CASTPGHVAFF. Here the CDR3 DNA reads TGTGCCAGCACTCCAGGACATGTCGCTTTCTTT.

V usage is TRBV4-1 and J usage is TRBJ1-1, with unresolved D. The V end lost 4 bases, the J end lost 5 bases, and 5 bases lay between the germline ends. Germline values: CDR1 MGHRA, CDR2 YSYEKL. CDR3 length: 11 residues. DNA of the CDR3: TGCGCCAGCAGCCGCGGAACTGAAGCTTTCTTT. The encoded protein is CASSRGTEAFF.

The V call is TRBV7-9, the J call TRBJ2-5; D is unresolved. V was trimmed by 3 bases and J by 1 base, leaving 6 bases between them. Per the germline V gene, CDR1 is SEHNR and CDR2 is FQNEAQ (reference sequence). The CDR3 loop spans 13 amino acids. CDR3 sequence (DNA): TGTGCCAGCAGCTTGGGCGTCCAAGAGACCCAGTACTTC. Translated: CASSLGVQETQYF.

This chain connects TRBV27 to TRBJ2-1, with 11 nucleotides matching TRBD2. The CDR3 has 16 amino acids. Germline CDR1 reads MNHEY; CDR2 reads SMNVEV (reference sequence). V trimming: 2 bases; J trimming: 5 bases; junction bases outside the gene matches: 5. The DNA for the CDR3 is TGTGCCAGCAGTTTACTAGGGACTAGCGGTCACAATGAGCAGTTCTTC. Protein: CASSLLGTSGHNEQFF.

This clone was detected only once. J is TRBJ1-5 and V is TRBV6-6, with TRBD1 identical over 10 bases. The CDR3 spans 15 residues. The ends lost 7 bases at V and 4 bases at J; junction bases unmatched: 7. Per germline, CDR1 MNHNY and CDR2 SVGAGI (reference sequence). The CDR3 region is CASTVGQGRNQPQHF. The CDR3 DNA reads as TGTGCCAGCACCGTGGGACAGGGGAGAAATCAGCCCCAGCATTTT.

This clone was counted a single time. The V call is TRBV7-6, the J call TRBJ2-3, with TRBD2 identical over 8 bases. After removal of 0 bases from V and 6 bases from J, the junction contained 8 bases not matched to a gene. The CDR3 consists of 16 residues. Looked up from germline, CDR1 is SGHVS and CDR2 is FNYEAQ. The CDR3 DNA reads TGTGCCAGCAGCTTAGCTGGCCGGGGGGGCGTGGATACGCAGTATTTT. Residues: CASSLAGRGGVDTQYF.

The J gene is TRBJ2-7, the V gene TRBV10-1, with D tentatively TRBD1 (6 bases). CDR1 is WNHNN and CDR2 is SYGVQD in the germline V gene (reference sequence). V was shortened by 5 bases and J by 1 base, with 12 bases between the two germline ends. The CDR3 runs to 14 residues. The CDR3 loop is CASSRVRGSYEQYF. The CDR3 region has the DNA TGCGCCAGCAGTCGGGTCAGGGGTTCCTACGAGCAGTACTTC.

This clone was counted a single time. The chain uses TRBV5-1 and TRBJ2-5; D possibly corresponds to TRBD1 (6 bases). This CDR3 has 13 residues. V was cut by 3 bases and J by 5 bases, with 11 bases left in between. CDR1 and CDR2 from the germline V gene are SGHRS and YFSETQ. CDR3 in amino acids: CASSWTVAETQYF. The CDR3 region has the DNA TGCGCCAGCAGCTGGACAGTGGCGGAGACCCAGTACTTC.

Here the CDR3 DNA reads TGTGCCAGCAGTTACGGACAGGGGAATTCACCCCTCCACTTT. Translating it yields CASSYGQGNSPLHF. The chain couples TRBV5-4 to TRBJ1-6; 9 nucleotides agree with TRBD1. V gave up 5 bases and J gave up 7 bases; unmatched junction bases: 4. The CDR3 contains 14 residues. The germline V gene encodes CDR1 SGHNT and CDR2 YYREEE (reference sequence).

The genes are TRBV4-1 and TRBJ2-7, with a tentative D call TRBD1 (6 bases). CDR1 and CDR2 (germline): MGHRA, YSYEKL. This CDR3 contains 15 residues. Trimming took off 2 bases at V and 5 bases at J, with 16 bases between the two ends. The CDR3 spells CASSQLRGLLDEQYF. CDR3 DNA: TGCGCCAGCAGCCAACTCAGGGGATTACTCGACGAGCAGTACTTC.

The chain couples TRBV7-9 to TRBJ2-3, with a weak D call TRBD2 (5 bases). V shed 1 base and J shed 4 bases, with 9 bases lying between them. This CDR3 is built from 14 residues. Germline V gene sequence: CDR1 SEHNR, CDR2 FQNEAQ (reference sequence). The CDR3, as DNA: TGTGCCAGCAGCTTAGTGGCTAGCTCAGATACGCAGTATTTT. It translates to CASSLVASSDTQYF.

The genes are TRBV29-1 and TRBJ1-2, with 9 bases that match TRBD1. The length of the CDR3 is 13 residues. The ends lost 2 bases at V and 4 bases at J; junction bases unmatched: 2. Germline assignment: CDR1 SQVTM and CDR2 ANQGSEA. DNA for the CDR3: TGCAGCGTTGAATGGGACAGGGTCTATGGCTACACCTTC. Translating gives CSVEWDRVYGYTF.

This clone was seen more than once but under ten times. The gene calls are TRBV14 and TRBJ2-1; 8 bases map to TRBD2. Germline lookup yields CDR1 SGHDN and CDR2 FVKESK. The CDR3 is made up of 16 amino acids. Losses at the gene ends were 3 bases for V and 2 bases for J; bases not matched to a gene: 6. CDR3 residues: CASSQLTSGAYNEQFF. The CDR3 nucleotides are TGTGCCAGCAGCCAGCTTACTAGCGGAGCCTACAATGAGCAGTTCTTC.

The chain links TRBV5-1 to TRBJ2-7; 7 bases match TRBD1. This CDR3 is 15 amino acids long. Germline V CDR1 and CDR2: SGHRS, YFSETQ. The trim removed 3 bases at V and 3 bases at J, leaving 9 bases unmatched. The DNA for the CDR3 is TGCGCCAGCAGCTCCACAACCGGGACAGACTACGAGCAGTACTTC. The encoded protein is CASSSTTGTDYEQYF.

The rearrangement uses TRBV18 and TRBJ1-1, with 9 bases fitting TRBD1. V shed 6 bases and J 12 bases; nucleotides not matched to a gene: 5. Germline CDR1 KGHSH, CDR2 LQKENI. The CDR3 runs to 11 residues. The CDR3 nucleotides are TGTGCCAGCTCCGACAGGGGGGTTTCTTTCTTT. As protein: CASSDRGVSFF.

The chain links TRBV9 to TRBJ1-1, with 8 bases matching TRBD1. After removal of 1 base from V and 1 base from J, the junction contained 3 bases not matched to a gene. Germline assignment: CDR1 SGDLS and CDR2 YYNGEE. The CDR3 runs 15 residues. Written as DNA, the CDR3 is TGTGCCAGCAGCGTATCCGGGACAGGGAACACTGAAGCTTTCTTT. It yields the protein CASSVSGTGNTEAFF.

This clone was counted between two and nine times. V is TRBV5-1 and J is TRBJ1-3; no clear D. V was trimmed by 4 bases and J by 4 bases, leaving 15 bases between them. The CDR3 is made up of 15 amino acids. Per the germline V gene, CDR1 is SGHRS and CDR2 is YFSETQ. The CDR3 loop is CASSPDGVGGNTIYF. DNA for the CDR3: TGCGCCAGCAGCCCGGACGGGGTGGGAGGAAACACCATATATTTT.

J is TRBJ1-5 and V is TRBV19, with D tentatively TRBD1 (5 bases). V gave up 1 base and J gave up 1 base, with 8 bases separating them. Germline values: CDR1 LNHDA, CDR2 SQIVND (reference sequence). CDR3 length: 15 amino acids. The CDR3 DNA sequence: TGTGCCAGTAGTATAGGGGGCGCAAGCAATCAGCCCCAGCATTTT. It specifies CASSIGGASNQPQHF.

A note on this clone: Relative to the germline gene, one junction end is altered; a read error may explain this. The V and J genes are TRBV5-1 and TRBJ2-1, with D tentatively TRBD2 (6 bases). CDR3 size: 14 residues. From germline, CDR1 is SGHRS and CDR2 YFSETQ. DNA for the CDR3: TGCGCCAGCACCTTGGACACGGGGGTGGATGAGCAGTTCTTC. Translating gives CASTLDTGVDEQFF.

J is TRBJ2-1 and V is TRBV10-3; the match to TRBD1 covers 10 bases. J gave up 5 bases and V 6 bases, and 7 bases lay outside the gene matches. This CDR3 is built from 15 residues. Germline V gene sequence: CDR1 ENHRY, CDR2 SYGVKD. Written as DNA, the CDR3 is TGTGCCATCAGCGTGTCCGGGACAGGGGACAATGAGCAGTTCTTC. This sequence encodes CAISVSGTGDNEQFF.